This TCR beta chain was recorded in a study of blood T cell repertoires in COVID-19. This clone appeared a single time. Mismatch with germline at one junction end may stem from a read error. Sequencing was performed with immunoSEQ multiplex PCR; in TCRdb, only in-frame clones are kept and a portion is missing. The sample lists approximately 120,000 clones, around 86% occurring once. Material: peripheral blood. The origin of this receptor is a man in his 60s with acute or convalescent COVID-19.

This CDR3 reads CASCLGGAFAGELFF. DNA of the CDR3: TGTGCCAGCTGTTTGGGGGGGGCGTTCGCCGGGGAGCTGTTTTTT. The chain links TRBV28 to TRBJ2-2; possibly TRBD2 for D (7 bases). The germline V gene has CDR1 MDHEN and CDR2 SYDVKM. This CDR3 is built from 15 residues.